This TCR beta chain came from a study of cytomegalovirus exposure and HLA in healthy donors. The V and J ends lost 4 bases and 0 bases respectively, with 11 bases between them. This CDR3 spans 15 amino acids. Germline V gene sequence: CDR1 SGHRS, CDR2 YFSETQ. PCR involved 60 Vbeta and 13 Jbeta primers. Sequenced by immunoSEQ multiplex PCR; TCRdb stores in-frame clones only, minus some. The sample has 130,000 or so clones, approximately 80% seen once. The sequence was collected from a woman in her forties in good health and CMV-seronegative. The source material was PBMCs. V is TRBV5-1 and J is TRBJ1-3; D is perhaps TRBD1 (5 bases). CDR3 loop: CASSRDGSSGNTIYF. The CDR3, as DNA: TGCGCCAGCAGCCGGGACGGGAGCTCTGGAAACACCATATATTTT.